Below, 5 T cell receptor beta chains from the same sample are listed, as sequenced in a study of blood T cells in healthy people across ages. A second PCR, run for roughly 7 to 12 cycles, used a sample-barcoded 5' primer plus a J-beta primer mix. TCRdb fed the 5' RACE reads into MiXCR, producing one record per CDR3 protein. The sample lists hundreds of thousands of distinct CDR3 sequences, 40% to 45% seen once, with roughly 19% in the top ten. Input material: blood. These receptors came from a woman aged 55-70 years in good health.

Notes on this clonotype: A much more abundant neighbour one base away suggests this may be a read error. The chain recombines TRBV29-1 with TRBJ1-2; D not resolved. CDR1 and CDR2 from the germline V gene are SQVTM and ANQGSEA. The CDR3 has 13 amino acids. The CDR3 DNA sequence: TGCAGCGTTGGACCCATTGGAGGCTATGGCTGCACCTTC. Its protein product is CSVGPIGGYGCTF. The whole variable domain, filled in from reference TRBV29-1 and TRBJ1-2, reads SAVISQKPSRDICQRGTSLTIQCQVDSQVTMMFWYRQQPGQSLTLIATANQGSEATYESGFVIDKFPISRPNLTFSTLTVSNMSPEDSSIYLCSVGPIGGYGCTFGSGTRLTVV.

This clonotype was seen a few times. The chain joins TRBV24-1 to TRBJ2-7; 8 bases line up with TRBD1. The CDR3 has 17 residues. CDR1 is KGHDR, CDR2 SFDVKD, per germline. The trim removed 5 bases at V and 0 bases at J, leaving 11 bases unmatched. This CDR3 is CATSVLPTGDLSYEQYF. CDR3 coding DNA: TGTGCCACCAGTGTCCTTCCGACAGGGGACCTCTCCTACGAGCAGTACTTC.

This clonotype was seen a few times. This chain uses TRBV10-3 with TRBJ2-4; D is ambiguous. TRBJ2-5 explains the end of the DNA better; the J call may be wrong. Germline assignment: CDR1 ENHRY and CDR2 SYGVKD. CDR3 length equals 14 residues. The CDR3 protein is CAISEANRVETQYF. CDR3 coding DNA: TGTGCCATCAGTGAGGCGAATCGGGTGGAGACCCAGTACTTC.

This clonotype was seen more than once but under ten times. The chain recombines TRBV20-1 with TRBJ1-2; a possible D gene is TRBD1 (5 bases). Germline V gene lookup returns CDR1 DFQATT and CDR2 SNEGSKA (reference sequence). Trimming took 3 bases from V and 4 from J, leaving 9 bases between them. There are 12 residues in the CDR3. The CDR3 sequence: CSASGGSYGYTF. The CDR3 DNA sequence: TGCAGTGCTAGCGGGGGATCCTATGGCTACACCTTC.

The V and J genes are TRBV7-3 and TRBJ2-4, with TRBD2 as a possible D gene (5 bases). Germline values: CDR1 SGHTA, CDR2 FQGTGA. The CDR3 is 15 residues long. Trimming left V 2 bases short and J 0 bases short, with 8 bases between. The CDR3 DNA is TGTGCCAGCAGCTTAGTCGGGATAGCCAAAAACATTCAGTACTTC. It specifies CASSLVGIAKNIQYF.